A single sample gave rise to the 9 T cell receptor beta chains below, sequenced in a study of cytomegalovirus exposure and HLA in healthy donors. It was with 60 Vbeta and 13 Jbeta primers that the PCR ran. Profiled with immunoSEQ multiplex PCR; TCRdb holds only in-frame clones, not every one. The sample contains 150,000 to 200,000 clones, roughly 80% of which appear only once. The sequencing input was PBMCs. The source is a woman under 30 in good health and CMV-seronegative.

The V gene is TRBV18, the J gene TRBJ2-7, with 11 bases fitting TRBD2. After removal of 3 bases from V and 7 bases from J, the junction contained 11 bases not matched to a gene. The CDR3 is 16 residues long. Germline CDR1 KGHSH, CDR2 LQKENI. CDR3 protein: CASSPPRLAGGWEQYV. For the CDR3, the DNA is TGTGCCAGCTCACCCCCGCGGCTAGCGGGAGGTTGGGAGCAGTACGTC.

The rearrangement links TRBV19 to TRBJ1-3, with TRBD1 as a possible D gene (6 bases). This CDR3 has 15 residues. CDR1 is LNHDA and CDR2 is SQIVND in the germline V gene (reference sequence). The V end lost 3 bases, the J end lost 4 bases, and 13 bases lay between the germline ends. As DNA, the CDR3 is TGTGCCAGTAGTATCCAGGGGATCGGAGGAAACACCATATATTTT. Translation: CASSIQGIGGNTIYF.

The genes are TRBV2 and TRBJ2-2; D call uncertain. Trimming stripped 3 bases from V and 1 base from J, with 9 bases between. CDR1 SNHLY and CDR2 FYNNEI come from the germline V gene. The CDR3 totals 15 residues. CDR3 region: CASSDLGGNTGELFF. For the CDR3, the DNA is TGTGCCAGCAGTGACCTCGGCGGGAACACCGGGGAGCTGTTTTTT.

J is TRBJ2-1 and V is TRBV10-3; 11 bases agree with TRBD2. Germline assignment: CDR1 ENHRY and CDR2 SYGVKD. Trimming cost V 10 bases and J 6 bases; bases outside gene matches: 2. This CDR3 contains 12 residues. This CDR3 reads CATGTSGNEQFF. CDR3 DNA sequence: TGTGCCACAGGGACTAGCGGCAATGAGCAGTTCTTC.

The chain carries TRBV4-3 and TRBJ2-1, with 11 bases fitting TRBD2. CDR1 and CDR2 (germline): LGHNA, YSLEER. This CDR3 has 15 residues. The V gene end was trimmed by 5 bases and the J gene end by 3 bases; junction bases not matched to a gene: 3. The CDR3 bases are TGCGCCAGCAGCGAGGGGACTAGCGGCTACAATGAGCAGTTCTTC. This sequence encodes CASSEGTSGYNEQFF.

V and J are TRBV10-3 and TRBJ2-7; 9 bases align to TRBD1. Unmatched junction bases numbered 2, after V lost 10 bases and J lost 4 bases. The CDR3 covers 11 residues. CDR1 is ENHRY and CDR2 is SYGVKD in the germline V gene. CDR3 nucleotide sequence: TGTGCCACAGGGACAGGGTACGAGCAGTACGTC. It specifies CATGTGYEQYV.

This rearrangement joins TRBV29-1 to TRBJ2-2; 7 bases are a match to TRBD1. This CDR3 has 16 amino acids. Germline V gene lookup returns CDR1 SQVTM and CDR2 ANQGSEA. The trim removed 5 bases at V and 3 bases at J, leaving 12 bases unmatched. For the CDR3, the DNA is TGCAGCGTTCCAATCCCAGGGGGAATATACACCGGGGAGCTGTTTTTT. It is translated as CSVPIPGGIYTGELFF.

The chain combines TRBV7-8 with TRBJ2-6; TRBD2 is a possible D gene (5 bases). This CDR3 is built from 18 residues. V was trimmed by 4 bases and J by 0 bases, leaving 16 bases between them. Germline loops: CDR1 SGHVS, CDR2 FQNEAQ. The CDR3 DNA reads as TGTGCCAGCAGCTACGAGACAAGAGGGTCCTCTGGGGCCAACGTCCTGACTTTC. This translates into CASSYETRGSSGANVLTF.

The rearrangement uses TRBV18 and TRBJ1-1; TRBD1 matches 9 bases. CDR1 is KGHSH, CDR2 LQKENI, per germline. V shed 2 bases, J shed 0 bases, and the junction held 10 bases outside the gene matches. The CDR3 contains 18 residues. The CDR3 DNA is TGTGCCAGCTCACCAACCGGACAGGGGCAAACTATGAACACTGAAGCTTTCTTT. It specifies CASSPTGQGQTMNTEAFF.